Sequencing of this T cell receptor beta chain was carried out in a study of blood T cell repertoires in COVID-19. Recruitment covered about two dozen US areas and drew participants whose ages spanned roughly 18 to 100 years. J was trimmed by 5 bases and V by 0 bases; bases with no gene match: 4. Germline V CDR1 and CDR2: MNHEY, SVGAGI. This CDR3 region has 16 residues. This clone was seen many times. Other DNA sequences in the same sample also yield this CDR3. Original processing methods: Estimation of nucleated cell counts was performed using reference gene primer amplification. Produced via immunoSEQ multiplex PCR; TCRdb's table is partial and in-frame only. D and trimming were read from the DNA, whereas the V and J calls and clone size are those reported in that table. Altogether 150,000 or so clones are present, roughly 80% being singletons, with the ten largest covering about 9.2%.

This chain uses TRBV6-5 with TRBJ2-1; TRBD2 matches 10 bases. Sequenced material: PBMCs or T cells enriched from blood (not recorded which). The sequence derives from a man over 45 who had recovered from COVID-19. The DNA for the CDR3 is TGTGCCAGCAGTTACTCGTCAAGCGGGGGGGACAATGAGCAGTTCTTC. Its protein is CASSYSSSGGDNEQFF.